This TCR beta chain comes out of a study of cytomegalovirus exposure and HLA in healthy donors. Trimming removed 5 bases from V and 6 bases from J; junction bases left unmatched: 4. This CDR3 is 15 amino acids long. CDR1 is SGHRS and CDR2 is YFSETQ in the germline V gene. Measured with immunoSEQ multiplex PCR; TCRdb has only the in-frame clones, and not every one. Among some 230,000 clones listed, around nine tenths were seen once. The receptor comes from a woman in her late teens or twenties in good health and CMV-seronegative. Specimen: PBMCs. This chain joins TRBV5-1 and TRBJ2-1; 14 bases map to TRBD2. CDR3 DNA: TGCGCCAGCAGTTCGGGACTAGCGGGGGTCAATGAGCAGTTCTTC. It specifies CASSSGLAGVNEQFF. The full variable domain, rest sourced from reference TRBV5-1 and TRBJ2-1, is KAGVTQTPRYLIKTRGQQVTLSCSPISGHRSVSWYQQTPGQGLQFLFEYFSETQRNKGNFPGRFSGRQFSNSRSEMNVSTLELGDSALYLCASSSGLAGVNEQFFGPGTRLTVL.